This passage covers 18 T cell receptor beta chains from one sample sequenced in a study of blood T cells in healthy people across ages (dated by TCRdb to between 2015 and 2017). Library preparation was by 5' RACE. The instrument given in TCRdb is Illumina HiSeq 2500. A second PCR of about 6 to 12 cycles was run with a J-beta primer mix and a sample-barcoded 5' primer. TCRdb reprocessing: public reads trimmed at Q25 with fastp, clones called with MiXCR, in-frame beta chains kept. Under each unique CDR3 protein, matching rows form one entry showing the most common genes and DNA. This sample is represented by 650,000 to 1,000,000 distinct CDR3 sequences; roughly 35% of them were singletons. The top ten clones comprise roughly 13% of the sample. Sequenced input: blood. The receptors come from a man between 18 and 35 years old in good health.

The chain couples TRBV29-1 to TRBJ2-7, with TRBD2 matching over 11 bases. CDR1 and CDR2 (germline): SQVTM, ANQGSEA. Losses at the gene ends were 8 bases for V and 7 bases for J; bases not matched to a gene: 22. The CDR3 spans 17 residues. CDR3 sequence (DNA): TGCAGCTTCACTAAGGTCACTAGCGGGGGCCTCGCGAGGGAGCAGTACTTC. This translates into CSFTKVTSGGLAREQYF.

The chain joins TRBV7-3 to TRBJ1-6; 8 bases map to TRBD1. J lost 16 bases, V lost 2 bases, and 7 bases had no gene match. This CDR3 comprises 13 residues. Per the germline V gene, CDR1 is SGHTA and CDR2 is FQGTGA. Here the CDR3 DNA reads TGTGCCAGCAGCTTAGATGCCAGGGGGCCACTCCACTTT. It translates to CASSLDARGPLHF.

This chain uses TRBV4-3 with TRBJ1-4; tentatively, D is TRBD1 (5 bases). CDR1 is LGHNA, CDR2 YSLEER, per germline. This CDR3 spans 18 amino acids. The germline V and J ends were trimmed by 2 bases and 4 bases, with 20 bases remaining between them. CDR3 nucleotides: TGCGCCAGCAGCCAAAGGGGCCTGCTGGGTTGGGATAATGAAAAACTGTTTTTT. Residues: CASSQRGLLGWDNEKLFF.

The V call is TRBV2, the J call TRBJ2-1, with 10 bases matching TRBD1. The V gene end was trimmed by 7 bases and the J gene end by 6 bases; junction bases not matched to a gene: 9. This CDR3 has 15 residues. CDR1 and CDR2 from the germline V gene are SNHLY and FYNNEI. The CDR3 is CASTQPGQGLNEQFF. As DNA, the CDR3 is TGTGCCAGCACCCAACCGGGACAGGGGCTCAATGAGCAGTTCTTC.

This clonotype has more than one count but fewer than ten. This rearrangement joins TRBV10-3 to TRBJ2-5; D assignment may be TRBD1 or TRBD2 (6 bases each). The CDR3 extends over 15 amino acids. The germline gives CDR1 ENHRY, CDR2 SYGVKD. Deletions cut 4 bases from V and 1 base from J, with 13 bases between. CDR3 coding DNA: TGTGCCATCAGTGGACAGGAGGGAATCCAAGAGACCCAGTACTTC. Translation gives CAISGQEGIQETQYF.

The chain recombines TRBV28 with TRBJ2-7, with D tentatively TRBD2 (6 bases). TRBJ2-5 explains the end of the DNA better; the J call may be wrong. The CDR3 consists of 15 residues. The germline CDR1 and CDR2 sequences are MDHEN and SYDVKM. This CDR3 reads CASSPRGASDETQYF. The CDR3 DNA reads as TGTGCCAGCAGTCCCAGAGGGGCTAGCGACGAGACCCAGTACTTC.

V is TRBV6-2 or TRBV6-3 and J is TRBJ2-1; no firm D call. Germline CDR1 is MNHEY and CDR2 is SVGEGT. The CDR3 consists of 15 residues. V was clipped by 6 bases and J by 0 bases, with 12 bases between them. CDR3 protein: CASSLHGSSYNEQFF. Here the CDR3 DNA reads TGTGCCAGCAGCCTTCATGGCAGCTCCTACAATGAGCAGTTCTTC.

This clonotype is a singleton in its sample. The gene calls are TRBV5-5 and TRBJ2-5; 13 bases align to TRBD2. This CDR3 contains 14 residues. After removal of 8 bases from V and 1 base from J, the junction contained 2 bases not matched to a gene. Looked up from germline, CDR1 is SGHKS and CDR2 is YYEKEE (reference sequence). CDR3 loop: CASTSGGGQETQYF. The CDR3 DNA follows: TGTGCCAGTACTAGCGGGGGGGGCCAAGAGACCCAGTACTTC. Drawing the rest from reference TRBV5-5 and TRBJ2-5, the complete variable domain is DAGVTQSPTHLIKTRGQQVTLRCSPISGHKSVSWYQQVLGQGPQFIFQYYEKEERGRGNFPDRFSARQFPNYSSELNVNALLLGDSALYLCASTSGGGQETQYFGPGTRLLVL.

CDR3 nucleotides: TGCAGTGCCCATGGAGGGGGGGCCGATGAGCAGTACTTC. Translated: CSAHGGGADEQYF. This chain connects TRBV20-1 to TRBJ2-5; D is possibly TRBD2 (7 bases). The CDR3 runs 13 residues. The germline V and J ends were trimmed by 6 bases and 11 bases, with 22 bases remaining between them. CDR1 and CDR2 (germline): DFQATT, SNEGSKA (reference sequence).

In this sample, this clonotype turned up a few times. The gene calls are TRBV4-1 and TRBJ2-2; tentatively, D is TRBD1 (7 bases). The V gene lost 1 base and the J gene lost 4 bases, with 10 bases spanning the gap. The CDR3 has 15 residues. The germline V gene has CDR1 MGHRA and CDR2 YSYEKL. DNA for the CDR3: TGCGCCAGCAGCCAAGGACAGGGACTCACCGGGGAGCTGTTTTTT. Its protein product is CASSQGQGLTGELFF.

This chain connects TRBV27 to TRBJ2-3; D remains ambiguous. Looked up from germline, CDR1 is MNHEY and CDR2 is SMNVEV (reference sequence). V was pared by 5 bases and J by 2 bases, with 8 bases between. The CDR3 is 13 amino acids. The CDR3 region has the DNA TGTGCCAGCAGTGTGATGCACACAGATACGCAGTATTTT. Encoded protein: CASSVMHTDTQYF.

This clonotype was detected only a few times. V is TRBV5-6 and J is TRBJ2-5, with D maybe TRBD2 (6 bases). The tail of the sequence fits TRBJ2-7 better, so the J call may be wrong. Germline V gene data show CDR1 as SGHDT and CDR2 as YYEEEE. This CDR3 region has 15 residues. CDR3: CASSLDAGRSHEQYF. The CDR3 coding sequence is TGTGCCAGCAGCTTGGACGCAGGGAGGTCCCACGAGCAGTACTTC.

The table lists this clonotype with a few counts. The CDR3 sequence is CAISRGLQGGKAFF. CDR3 DNA sequence: TGTGCCATCAGCCGGGGTCTTCAAGGGGGAAAGGCTTTCTTT. This chain connects TRBV10-3 to TRBJ1-1; a weak D match, TRBD1 (6 bases). The CDR3 totals 14 residues. V was cut by 6 bases and J by 11 bases, with 22 bases left in between. CDR1 is ENHRY, CDR2 SYGVKD, per germline.

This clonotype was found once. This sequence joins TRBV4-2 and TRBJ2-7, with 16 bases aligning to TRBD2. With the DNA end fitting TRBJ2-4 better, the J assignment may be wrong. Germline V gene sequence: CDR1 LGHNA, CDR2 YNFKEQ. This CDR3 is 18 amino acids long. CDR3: CASSQDGTSGRVGNIQYF. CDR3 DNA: TGTGCCAGCAGCCAAGATGGGACTAGCGGGAGGGTAGGAAACATTCAGTACTTC.

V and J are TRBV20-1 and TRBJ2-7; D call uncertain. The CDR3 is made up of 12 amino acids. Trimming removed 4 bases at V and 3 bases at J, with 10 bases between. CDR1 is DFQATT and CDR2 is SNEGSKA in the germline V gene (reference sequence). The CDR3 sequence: CSATGSLYEQYF. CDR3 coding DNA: TGCAGTGCTACGGGCAGCCTCTACGAGCAGTACTTC.

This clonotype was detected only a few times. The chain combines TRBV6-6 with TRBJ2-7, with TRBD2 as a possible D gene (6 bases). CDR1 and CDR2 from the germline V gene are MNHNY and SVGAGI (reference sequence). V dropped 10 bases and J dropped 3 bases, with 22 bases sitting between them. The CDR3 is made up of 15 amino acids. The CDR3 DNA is TGTGCCACGCTTTCGCGGGACTCCCTTTACTACGAGCAGTACTTC. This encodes CATLSRDSLYYEQYF.

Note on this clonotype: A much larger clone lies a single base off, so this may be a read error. CDR3 loop: CSAEDGYEQYF. CDR3 coding DNA: TGCAGTGCTGAGGACGGCTACGAGCAGTACTTC. The rearrangement links TRBV20-1 to TRBJ2-5, with D unclear. The J call may be in error: the DNA end matches TRBJ2-7 better. This CDR3 comprises 11 residues. The germline gives CDR1 DFQATT, CDR2 SNEGSKA (reference sequence).

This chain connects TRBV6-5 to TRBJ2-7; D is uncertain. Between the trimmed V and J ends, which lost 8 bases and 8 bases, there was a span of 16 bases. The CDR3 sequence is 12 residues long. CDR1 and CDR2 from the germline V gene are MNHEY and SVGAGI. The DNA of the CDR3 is TGTGCCAGCGGCACAAGGGTGGGCAAGCAGTACTTC. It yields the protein CASGTRVGKQYF.